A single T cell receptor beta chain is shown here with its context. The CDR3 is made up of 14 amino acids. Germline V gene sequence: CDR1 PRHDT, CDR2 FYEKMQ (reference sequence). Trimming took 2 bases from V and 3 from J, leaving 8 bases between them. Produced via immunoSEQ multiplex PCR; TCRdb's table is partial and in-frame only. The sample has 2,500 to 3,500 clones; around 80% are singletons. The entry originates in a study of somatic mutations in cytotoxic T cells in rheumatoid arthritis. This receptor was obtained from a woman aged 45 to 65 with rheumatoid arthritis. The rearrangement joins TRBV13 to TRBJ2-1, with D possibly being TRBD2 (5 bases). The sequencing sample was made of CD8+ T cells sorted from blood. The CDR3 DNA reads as TGTGCCAGCAGCTTACGAGGGAACTACAATGAGCAGTTCTTC. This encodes CASSLRGNYNEQFF.